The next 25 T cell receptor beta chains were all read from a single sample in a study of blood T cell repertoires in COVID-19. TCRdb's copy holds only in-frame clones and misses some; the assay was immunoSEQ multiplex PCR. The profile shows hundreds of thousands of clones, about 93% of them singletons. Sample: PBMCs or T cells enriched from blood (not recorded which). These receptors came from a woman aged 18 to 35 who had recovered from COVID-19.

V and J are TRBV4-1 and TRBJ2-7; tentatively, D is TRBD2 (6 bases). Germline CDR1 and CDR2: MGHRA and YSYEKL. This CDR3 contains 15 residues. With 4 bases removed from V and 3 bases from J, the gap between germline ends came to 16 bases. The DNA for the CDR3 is TGCGCCAGCAGCCGAACCGTGACTAGAAACTACGAGCAGTACTTC. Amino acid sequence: CASSRTVTRNYEQYF.

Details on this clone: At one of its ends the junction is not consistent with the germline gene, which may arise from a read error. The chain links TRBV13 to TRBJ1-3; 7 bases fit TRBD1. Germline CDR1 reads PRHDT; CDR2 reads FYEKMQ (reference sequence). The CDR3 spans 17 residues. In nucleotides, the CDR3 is TGTGCCAGCAGCGTAGGGTGGACAGGCTTGATTGGAAACACCATATATTTT. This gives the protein CASSVGWTGLIGNTIYF.

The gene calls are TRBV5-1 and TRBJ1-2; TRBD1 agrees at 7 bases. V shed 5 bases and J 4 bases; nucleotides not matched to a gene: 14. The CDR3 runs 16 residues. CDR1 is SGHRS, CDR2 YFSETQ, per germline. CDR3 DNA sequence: TGCGCCAGCAGAACAGGGCTACAGGGGATATCCTATGGCTACACCTTC. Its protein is CASRTGLQGISYGYTF.

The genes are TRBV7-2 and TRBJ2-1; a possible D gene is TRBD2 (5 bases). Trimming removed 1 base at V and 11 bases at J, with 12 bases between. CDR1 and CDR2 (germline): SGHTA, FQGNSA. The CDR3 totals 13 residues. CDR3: CASSLGARGKQFF. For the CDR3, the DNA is TGTGCCAGCAGCTTAGGGGCTAGAGGGAAGCAGTTCTTC.

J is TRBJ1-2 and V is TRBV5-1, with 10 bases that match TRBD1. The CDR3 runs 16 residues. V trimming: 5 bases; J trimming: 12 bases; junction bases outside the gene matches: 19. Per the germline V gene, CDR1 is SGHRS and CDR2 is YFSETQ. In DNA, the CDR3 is TGCGCCAGCAGACCCGGCATAGCGGGACAGGGGAGGGGAAACACCTTC. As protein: CASRPGIAGQGRGNTF.

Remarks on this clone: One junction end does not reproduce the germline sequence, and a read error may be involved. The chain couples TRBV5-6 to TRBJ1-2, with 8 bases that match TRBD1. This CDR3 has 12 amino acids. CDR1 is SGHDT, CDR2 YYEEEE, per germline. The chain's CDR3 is CASTLDRVGYTF. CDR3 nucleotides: TGTGCCAGCACCTTGGACAGGGTCGGCTACACCTTC.

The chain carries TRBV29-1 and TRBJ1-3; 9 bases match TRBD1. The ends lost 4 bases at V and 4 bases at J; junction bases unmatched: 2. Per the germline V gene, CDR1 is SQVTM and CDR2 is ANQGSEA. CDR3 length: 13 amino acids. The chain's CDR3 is CSVGQGVGNTIYF. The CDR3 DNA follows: TGCAGCGTTGGACAGGGGGTGGGAAACACCATATATTTT.

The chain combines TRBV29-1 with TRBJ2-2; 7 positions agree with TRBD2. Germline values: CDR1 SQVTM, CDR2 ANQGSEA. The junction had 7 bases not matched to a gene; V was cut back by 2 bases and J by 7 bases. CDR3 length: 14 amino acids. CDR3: CSVERAGFVGELFF. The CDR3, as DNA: TGCAGCGTTGAAAGAGCGGGATTTGTCGGGGAGCTGTTTTTT.

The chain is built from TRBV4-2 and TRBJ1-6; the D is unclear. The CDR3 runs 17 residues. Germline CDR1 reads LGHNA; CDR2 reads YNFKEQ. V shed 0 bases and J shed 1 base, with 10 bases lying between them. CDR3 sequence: CASSQDGERSYNSPLHF. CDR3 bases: TGTGCCAGCAGCCAAGACGGAGAAAGATCCTATAATTCACCCCTCCACTTT.

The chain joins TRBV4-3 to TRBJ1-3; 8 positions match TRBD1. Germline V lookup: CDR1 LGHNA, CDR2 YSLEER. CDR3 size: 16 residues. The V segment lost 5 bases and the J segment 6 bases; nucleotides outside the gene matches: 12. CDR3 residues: CASSGPGQAVENTIYF. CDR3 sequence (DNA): TGCGCCAGCAGCGGTCCGGGACAGGCAGTAGAAAACACCATATATTTT.

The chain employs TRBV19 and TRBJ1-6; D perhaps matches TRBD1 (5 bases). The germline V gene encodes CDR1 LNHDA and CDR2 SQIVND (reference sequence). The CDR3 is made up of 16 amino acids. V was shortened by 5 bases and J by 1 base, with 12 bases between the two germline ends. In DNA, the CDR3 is TGTGCCAGTAGTGGGGCGGCAGGGTCCTATAATTCACCCCTCCACTTT. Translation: CASSGAAGSYNSPLHF.

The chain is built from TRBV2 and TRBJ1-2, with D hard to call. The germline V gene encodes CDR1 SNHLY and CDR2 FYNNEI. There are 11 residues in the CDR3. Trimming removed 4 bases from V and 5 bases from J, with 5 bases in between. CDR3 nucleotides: TGTGCCAGCAGTGTTGCGTATGGCTACACCTTC. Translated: CASSVAYGYTF. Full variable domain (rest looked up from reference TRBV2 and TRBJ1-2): EPEVTQTPSHQVTQMGQEVILRCVPISNHLYFYWYRQILGQKVEFLVSFYNNEISEKSEIFDDQFSVERPDGSNFTLKIRSTKLEDSAMYFCASSVAYGYTFGSGTRLTVV.

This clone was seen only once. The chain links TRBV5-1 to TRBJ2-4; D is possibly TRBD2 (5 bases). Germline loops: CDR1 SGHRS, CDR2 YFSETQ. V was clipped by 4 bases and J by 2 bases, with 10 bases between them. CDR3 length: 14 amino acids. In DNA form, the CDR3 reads TGCGCCAGCAGCGCGACCGGGACCAAAAACATTCAGTACTTC. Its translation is CASSATGTKNIQYF.

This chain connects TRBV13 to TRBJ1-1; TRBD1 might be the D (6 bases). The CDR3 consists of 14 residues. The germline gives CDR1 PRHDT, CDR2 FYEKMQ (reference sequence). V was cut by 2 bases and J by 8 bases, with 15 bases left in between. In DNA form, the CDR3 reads TGTGCCAGCAGCTTAATTGGGGGCTCGGAGGAAGCTTTCTTT. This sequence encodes CASSLIGGSEEAFF. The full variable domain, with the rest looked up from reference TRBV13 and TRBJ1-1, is AAGVIQSPRHLIKEKRETATLKCYPIPRHDTVYWYQQGPGQDPQFLISFYEKMQSDKGSIPDRFSAQQFSDYHSELNMSSLELGDSALYFCASSLIGGSEEAFFGQGTRLTVV.

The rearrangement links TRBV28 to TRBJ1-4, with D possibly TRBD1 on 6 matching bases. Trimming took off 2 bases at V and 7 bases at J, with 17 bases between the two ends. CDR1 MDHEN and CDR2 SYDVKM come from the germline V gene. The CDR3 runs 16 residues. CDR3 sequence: CASSLPQGVGAEKLFF. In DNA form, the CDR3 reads TGTGCCAGCAGTTTACCCCAGGGAGTGGGGGCTGAAAAACTGTTTTTT.

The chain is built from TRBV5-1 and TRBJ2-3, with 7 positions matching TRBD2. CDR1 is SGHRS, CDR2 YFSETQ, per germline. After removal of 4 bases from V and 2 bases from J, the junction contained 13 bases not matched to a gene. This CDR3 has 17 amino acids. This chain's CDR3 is CASSREGRGRTTDTQYF. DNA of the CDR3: TGCGCCAGCAGCCGCGAAGGGCGGGGGAGAACCACAGATACGCAGTATTTT.

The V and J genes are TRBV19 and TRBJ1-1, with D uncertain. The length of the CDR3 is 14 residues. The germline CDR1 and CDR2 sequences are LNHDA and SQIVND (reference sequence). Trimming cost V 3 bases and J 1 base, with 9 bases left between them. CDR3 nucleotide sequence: TGTGCCAGTAGTATCGATTCGGGGAACACTGAAGCTTTCTTT. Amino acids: CASSIDSGNTEAFF.

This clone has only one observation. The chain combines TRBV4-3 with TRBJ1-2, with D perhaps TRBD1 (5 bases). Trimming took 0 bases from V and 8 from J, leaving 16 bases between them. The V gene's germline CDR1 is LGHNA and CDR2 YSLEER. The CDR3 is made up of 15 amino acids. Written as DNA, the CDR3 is TGCGCCAGCAGCCAAGATTTGGACGGAGGGGAAGGCTACACCTTC. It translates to CASSQDLDGGEGYTF.

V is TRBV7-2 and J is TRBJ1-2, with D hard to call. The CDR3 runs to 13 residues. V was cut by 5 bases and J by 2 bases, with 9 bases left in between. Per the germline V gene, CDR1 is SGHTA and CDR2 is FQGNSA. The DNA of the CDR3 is TGTGCCAGCAGCCCACACCAGAACTATGGCTACACCTTC. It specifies CASSPHQNYGYTF. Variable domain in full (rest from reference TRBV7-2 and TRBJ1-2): GAGVSQSPSNKVTEKGKDVELRCDPISGHTALYWYRQSLGQGLEFLIYFQGNSAPDKSGLPSDRFSAERTGGSVSTLTIQRTQQEDSAVYLCASSPHQNYGYTFGSGTRLTVV.

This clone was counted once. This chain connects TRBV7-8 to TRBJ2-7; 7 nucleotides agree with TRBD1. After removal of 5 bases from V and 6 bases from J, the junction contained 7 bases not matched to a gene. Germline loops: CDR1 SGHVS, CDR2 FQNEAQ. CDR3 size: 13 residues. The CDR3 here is CASSVTGAGEQYF. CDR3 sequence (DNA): TGTGCCAGCAGCGTCACAGGGGCAGGCGAGCAGTACTTC.

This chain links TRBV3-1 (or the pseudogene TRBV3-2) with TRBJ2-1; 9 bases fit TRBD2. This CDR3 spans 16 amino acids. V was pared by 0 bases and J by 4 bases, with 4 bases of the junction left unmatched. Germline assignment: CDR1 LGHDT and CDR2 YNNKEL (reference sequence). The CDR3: CASSQEGSGRYNEQFF. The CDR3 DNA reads TGTGCCAGCAGCCAAGAAGGGAGCGGGAGGTACAATGAGCAGTTCTTC.

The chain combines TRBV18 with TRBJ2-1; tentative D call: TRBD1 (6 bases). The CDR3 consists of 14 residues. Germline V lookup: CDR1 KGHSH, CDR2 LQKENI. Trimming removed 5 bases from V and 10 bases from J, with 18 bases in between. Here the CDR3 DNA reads TGTGCCAGCTCAAGTCGACGGACAGCCCTCGAGCAGTTCTTC. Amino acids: CASSSRRTALEQFF. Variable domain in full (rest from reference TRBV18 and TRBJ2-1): NAGVMQNPRHLVRRRGQEARLRCSPMKGHSHVYWYRQLPEEGLKFMVYLQKENIIDESGMPKERFSAEFPKEGPSILRIQQVVRGDSAAYFCASSSRRTALEQFFGPGTRLTVL.

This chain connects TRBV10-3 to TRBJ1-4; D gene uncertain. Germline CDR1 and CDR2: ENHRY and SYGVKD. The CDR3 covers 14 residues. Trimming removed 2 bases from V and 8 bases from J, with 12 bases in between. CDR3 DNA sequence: TGTGCCATCAGTGAGGGACTTTCGCGAGAAAAACTGTTTTTT. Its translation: CAISEGLSREKLFF.

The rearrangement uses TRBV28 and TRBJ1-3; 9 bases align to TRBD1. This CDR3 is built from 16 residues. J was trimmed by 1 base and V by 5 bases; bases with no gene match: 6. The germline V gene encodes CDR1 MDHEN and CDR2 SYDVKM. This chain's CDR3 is CASSPGTGFSGNTIYF. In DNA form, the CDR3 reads TGTGCCAGCAGTCCGGGGACAGGGTTTTCTGGAAACACCATATATTTT.

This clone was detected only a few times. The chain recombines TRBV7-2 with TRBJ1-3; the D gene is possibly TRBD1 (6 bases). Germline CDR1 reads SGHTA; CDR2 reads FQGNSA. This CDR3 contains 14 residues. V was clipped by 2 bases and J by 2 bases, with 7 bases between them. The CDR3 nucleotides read TGTGCCAGCAGCTTAAGGACAGCTGGAAACACCATATATTTT. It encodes CASSLRTAGNTIYF.